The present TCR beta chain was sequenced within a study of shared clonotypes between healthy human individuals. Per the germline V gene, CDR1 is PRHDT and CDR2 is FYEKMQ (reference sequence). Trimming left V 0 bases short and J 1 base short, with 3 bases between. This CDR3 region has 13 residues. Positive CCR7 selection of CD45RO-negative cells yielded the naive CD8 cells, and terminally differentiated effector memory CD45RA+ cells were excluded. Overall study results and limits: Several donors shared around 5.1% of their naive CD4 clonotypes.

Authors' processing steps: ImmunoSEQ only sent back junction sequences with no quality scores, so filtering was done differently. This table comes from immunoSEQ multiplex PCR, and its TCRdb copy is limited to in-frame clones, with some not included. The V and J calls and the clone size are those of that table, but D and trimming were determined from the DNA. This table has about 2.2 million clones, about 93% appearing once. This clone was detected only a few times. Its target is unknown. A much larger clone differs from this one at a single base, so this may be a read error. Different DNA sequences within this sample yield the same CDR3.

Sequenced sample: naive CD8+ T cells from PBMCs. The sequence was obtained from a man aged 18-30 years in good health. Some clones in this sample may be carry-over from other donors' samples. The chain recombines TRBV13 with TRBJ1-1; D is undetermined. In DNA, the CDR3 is TGTGCCAGCAGCTTAGGAGGGAACACTGAAGCTTTCTTT. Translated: CASSLGGNTEAFF. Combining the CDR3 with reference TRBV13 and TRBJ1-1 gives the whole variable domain AAGVIQSPRHLIKEKRETATLKCYPIPRHDTVYWYQQGPGQDPQFLISFYEKMQSDKGSIPDRFSAQQFSDYHSELNMSSLELGDSALYFCASSLGGNTEAFFGQGTRLTVV.